One and the same sample provided the 20 T cell receptor beta chains below, sequenced in a study of cytomegalovirus exposure and HLA in healthy donors. The PCR made use of 60 Vbeta and 13 Jbeta primers. Sequenced by immunoSEQ multiplex PCR; TCRdb stores in-frame clones only, minus some. The sample yields some 130,000 clones, around three quarters seen once. The sample consisted of PBMCs. These receptors were collected from a man aged 40-49 years in good health and CMV-seropositive.

The chain carries TRBV7-8 and TRBJ2-3; TRBD2 matches 7 bases. The germline CDR1 and CDR2 sequences are SGHVS and FQNEAQ. With 2 bases clipped from V and 4 bases from J, the junction kept 9 bases outside the gene matches. The length of the CDR3 is 16 residues. In DNA, the CDR3 is TGTGCCAGCAGCTTACTGGTGGGAGGGTCCGCAGATACGCAGTATTTT. It is translated as CASSLLVGGSADTQYF.

V gene TRBV30 combines with J gene TRBJ1-1; unclear D gene. The V gene's germline CDR1 is GTSNPN and CDR2 SVGIG (reference sequence). CDR3 size: 12 residues. Trimming removed 2 bases at V and 3 bases at J, with 7 bases between. The CDR3 loop is CAWSPVYTEAFF. The CDR3 nucleotides are TGTGCCTGGAGTCCTGTGTACACTGAAGCTTTCTTT.

In its sample, this clone was seen once. The V gene is TRBV27, the J gene TRBJ2-7, with D possibly TRBD1 on 5 matching bases. The ends were cut back, 1 base at V and 4 bases at J, with 14 bases in the middle. The CDR3 is 15 residues long. Germline loops: CDR1 MNHEY, CDR2 SMNVEV (reference sequence). The CDR3 is CASSLYPGIDYEQYF. DNA for the CDR3: TGTGCCAGCAGTTTATATCCAGGGATAGATTACGAGCAGTACTTC.

The genes are TRBV6-1 and TRBJ2-5; no firm D call. The CDR3 has 13 residues. The V and J ends lost 4 bases and 5 bases respectively, with 11 bases between them. Germline CDR1 reads MNHNS; CDR2 reads SASEGT. The CDR3: CASSARTGETQYF. CDR3 in DNA: TGTGCCAGCAGTGCGCGCACCGGGGAGACCCAGTACTTC.

This chain joins TRBV11-3 and TRBJ2-5; 7 bases are a match to TRBD2. The germline V gene encodes CDR1 SGHNT and CDR2 YENEEA. This CDR3 is built from 17 residues. V was clipped by 5 bases and J by 5 bases; unmatched bases: 17. In DNA form, the CDR3 reads TGTGCCAGCAGCCGCCGAGGTGGCGGGAGTGTGGTGGAGACCCAGTACTTC. Translated, it gives CASSRRGGGSVVETQYF.

The genes are TRBV19 and TRBJ2-1, with 9 bases fitting TRBD2. This CDR3 region has 15 residues. The J segment lost 7 bases and the V segment lost 2 bases, leaving 6 bases of the junction unmatched. Germline V gives CDR1 LNHDA, CDR2 SQIVND (reference sequence). The CDR3 DNA sequence: TGTGCCAGTAGTATAATGCCTAGCGGGACTAATGAGCAGTTCTTC. This codes for CASSIMPSGTNEQFF.

The chain employs TRBV5-1 and TRBJ2-1, with D uncertain. Deletions cut 0 bases from V and 5 bases from J, with 12 bases between. The CDR3 extends over 15 amino acids. Germline CDR1 SGHRS, CDR2 YFSETQ. CDR3 sequence (DNA): TGCGCCAGCAGCTTGGAGAACCAGATTAACAATGAGCAGTTCTTC. It translates to CASSLENQINNEQFF.

The chain carries TRBV19 and TRBJ1-6; D is ambiguous. The CDR3 runs 16 residues. CDR1 and CDR2 (germline): LNHDA, SQIVND (reference sequence). With 2 bases removed from V and 0 bases from J, the gap between germline ends came to 8 bases. Here the CDR3 DNA reads TGTGCCAGTAGTATATTGGCTGTCTCCTATAATTCACCCCTCCACTTT. Residues: CASSILAVSYNSPLHF.

This clone was recorded a few times. The chain combines TRBV5-4 with TRBJ1-2; D not resolved. Trimming cost V 0 bases and J 8 bases, with 23 bases left between them. The germline V gene has CDR1 SGHNT and CDR2 YYREEE (reference sequence). The CDR3 runs to 17 residues. CDR3: CASSLVTWARLTVGYTF. The CDR3 DNA is TGTGCCAGCAGCTTGGTCACTTGGGCCCGGCTAACGGTGGGCTACACCTTC.

The chain links TRBV27 to TRBJ2-1; D may be TRBD2 (6 bases). The CDR3 is 13 amino acids. Germline V lookup: CDR1 MNHEY, CDR2 SMNVEV (reference sequence). V shed 5 bases and J shed 7 bases, with 12 bases lying between them. The CDR3 reads CASSQGTANEQFF. The CDR3 DNA is TGTGCCAGCAGTCAAGGGACTGCAAATGAGCAGTTCTTC.

In DNA form, the CDR3 reads TGTGCCAGTAGTGGATCATCAGGGTCGGGTGAGCAGTTCTTC. It codes for CASSGSSGSGEQFF. The rearrangement uses TRBV19 and TRBJ2-1; a weak D match, TRBD1 (5 bases). The CDR3 loop spans 14 amino acids. CDR1 is LNHDA and CDR2 is SQIVND in the germline V gene (reference sequence). V lost 5 bases and J lost 9, with 17 bases in between.

CDR3 bases: TGTGCCAGCAGCCTGGATACCAGGGATGGGACCCAGTACTTC. Translation: CASSLDTRDGTQYF. The chain joins TRBV11-1 to TRBJ2-5, with a weak D call TRBD1 (5 bases). The ends were cut back, 5 bases at V and 7 bases at J, with 17 bases in the middle. The CDR3 length is 14 residues. Germline V gives CDR1 SGHAT, CDR2 FQDESV (reference sequence).

In its sample, this clone was seen a few times. This chain links TRBV28 with TRBJ1-1; no firm D call. The CDR3 length is 14 residues. V was cut by 6 bases and J by 1 base, with 12 bases left in between. Germline assignment: CDR1 MDHEN and CDR2 SYDVKM. CDR3 sequence reads: CASSLRVPNTEAFF. In DNA form, the CDR3 reads TGTGCCAGCAGCCTACGCGTTCCGAACACTGAAGCTTTCTTT.

V is TRBV18 and J is TRBJ2-1; D possibly corresponds to TRBD2 (5 bases). Germline V lookup: CDR1 KGHSH, CDR2 LQKENI. This CDR3 spans 14 amino acids. The ends were cut back, 3 bases at V and 6 bases at J, with 12 bases in the middle. CDR3 nucleotides: TGTGCCAGCTCACCCGGGCTAGGAGGCAATGAGCAGTTCTTC. Protein: CASSPGLGGNEQFF.

The V and J genes are TRBV6-1 and TRBJ2-1, with TRBD2 matching 11 bases. The V segment lost 6 bases and the J segment 5 bases; nucleotides outside the gene matches: 3. Germline V gene sequence: CDR1 MNHNS, CDR2 SASEGT. The CDR3 covers 14 residues. The CDR3 reads CASRTSGSHNEQFF. The DNA of the CDR3 is TGTGCCAGCAGAACTAGCGGGAGCCACAATGAGCAGTTCTTC.

The chain recombines TRBV2 with TRBJ2-2; 14 bases align to TRBD2. Germline-derived CDR1 and CDR2 are SNHLY and FYNNEI. After removal of 11 bases from V and 7 bases from J, the junction contained 6 bases not matched to a gene. The CDR3 runs 14 residues. CDR3 in amino acids: CAGGLAGGGGELFF. CDR3 in DNA: TGTGCCGGAGGACTAGCGGGAGGTGGCGGGGAGCTGTTTTTT.

This clone was detected once. The chain has TRBV4-2 and TRBJ1-3, with D perhaps TRBD1 (6 bases). V lost 6 bases, J lost 2 bases, and 17 bases lay in between. CDR1 LGHNA and CDR2 YNFKEQ come from the germline V gene. The CDR3 is made up of 16 amino acids. CDR3 nucleotides: TGTGCCAGCAGTCTAAACAGGGAACTCACTGGAAACACCATATATTTT. This encodes CASSLNRELTGNTIYF.

The rearrangement joins TRBV11-3 to TRBJ2-2; 8 nucleotides line up with TRBD2. V was pared by 0 bases and J by 3 bases, with 9 bases of the junction left unmatched. This CDR3 spans 18 amino acids. CDR1 is SGHNT and CDR2 is YENEEA in the germline V gene. The CDR3 protein is CASSLDSPGRGDTGELFF. The CDR3 DNA sequence: TGTGCCAGCAGCTTAGACTCCCCCGGGAGGGGCGACACCGGGGAGCTGTTTTTT.

This sequence joins TRBV6-5 and TRBJ2-7; possible D gene TRBD1, 7 bases. Trimming removed 4 bases at V and 3 bases at J, with 16 bases between. Germline V lookup: CDR1 MNHEY, CDR2 SVGAGI. CDR3 size: 15 residues. Here the CDR3 reads CASSSQGGLVYEQYF. In DNA form, the CDR3 reads TGTGCCAGCAGTTCTCAGGGGGGCCTAGTCTACGAGCAGTACTTC.

The V and J genes are TRBV7-9 and TRBJ1-5; D is perhaps TRBD1 (5 bases). This CDR3 is built from 13 residues. CDR1 SEHNR and CDR2 FQNEAQ come from the germline V gene (reference sequence). V gave up 5 bases and J gave up 6 bases, with 11 bases separating them. The CDR3 here is CASSPGRAQPQHF. CDR3 DNA: TGTGCCAGCAGCCCGGGCAGGGCTCAGCCCCAGCATTTT.